These 4 T cell receptor beta chains were all obtained from the same sample, sequenced in a study of early T cells in non-severe SARS-CoV-2 infection. TCRdb ran MiXCR on the 5' RACE reads and lists one entry per CDR3 protein. The sample includes tens of thousands of distinct CDR3 sequences, around 5.2% of them seen just once. Material for sequencing was whole blood. These receptor sequences come from an adult who was a healthcare worker with PCR-confirmed SARS-CoV-2 infection or an uninfected control (not recorded which).

This clonotype was found many times. The J gene is TRBJ1-5, the V gene TRBV7-2; the match to TRBD1 covers 9 bases. Germline V CDR1 and CDR2: SGHTA, FQGNSA. Germline trimming cut 4 bases from V and 10 bases from J; bases unmatched to any gene: 11. The CDR3 spans 15 residues. In nucleotides, the CDR3 is TGTGCCAGCAGCTCCAACCCGGGACAGGGTCCTCCCCAGCATTTT. Translation: CASSSNPGQGPPQHF. Looking up the rest from reference TRBV7-2 and TRBJ1-5 gives the full variable domain: GAGVSQSPSNKVTEKGKDVELRCDPISGHTALYWYRQSLGQGLEFLIYFQGNSAPDKSGLPSDRFSAERTGGSVSTLTIQRTQQEDSAVYLCASSSNPGQGPPQHFGDGTRLSIL.

The chain carries TRBV7-2 and TRBJ2-7, with D maybe TRBD1 (5 bases). Trimming shortened V by 7 bases and J by 3 bases, and 13 bases separated the two germline ends. The CDR3 runs 13 residues. Germline V lookup: CDR1 SGHTA, CDR2 FQGNSA. The CDR3 DNA reads as TGTGCCAGCACCCTAGGGGCTAGCTACGAGCAGTACTTC. Translated, it gives CASTLGASYEQYF.

This clonotype was seen ten or more times. J is TRBJ1-6 and V is TRBV2; tentatively, D is TRBD1 (6 bases). There are 15 residues in the CDR3. The germline gives CDR1 SNHLY, CDR2 FYNNEI. V was cut by 6 bases and J by 10 bases, with 19 bases left in between. The CDR3 spells CASRATGIWRSPLHF. CDR3 DNA: TGTGCCAGCAGGGCCACAGGGATATGGCGCTCACCCCTCCACTTT.

This clonotype occurred many times. The gene calls are TRBV7-2 and TRBJ2-5, with D unclear. Trimming removed 4 bases at V and 0 bases at J, with 3 bases between. The CDR3 covers 12 residues. The V gene's germline CDR1 is SGHTA and CDR2 FQGNSA. The DNA for the CDR3 is TGTGCCAGCAGCTCGTACCAAGAGACCCAGTACTTC. Encoded protein: CASSSYQETQYF.